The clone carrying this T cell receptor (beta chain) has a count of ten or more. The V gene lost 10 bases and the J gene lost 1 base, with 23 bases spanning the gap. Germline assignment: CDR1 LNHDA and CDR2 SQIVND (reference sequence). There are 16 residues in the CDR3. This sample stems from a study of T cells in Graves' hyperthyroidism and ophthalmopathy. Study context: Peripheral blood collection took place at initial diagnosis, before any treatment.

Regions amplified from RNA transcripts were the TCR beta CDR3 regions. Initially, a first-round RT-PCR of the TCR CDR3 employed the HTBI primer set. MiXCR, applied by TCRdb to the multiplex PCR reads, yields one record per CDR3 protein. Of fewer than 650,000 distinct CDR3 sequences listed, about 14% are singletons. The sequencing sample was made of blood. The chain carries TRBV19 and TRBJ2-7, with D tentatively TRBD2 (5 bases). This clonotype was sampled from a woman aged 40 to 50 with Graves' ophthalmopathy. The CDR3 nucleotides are TGTGCCAACAAAGGAGGAGGAAGGACTCCTTCCTACGAGCAGTACTTC. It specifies CANKGGGRTPSYEQYF.